This T cell receptor beta chain comes out of a study of EBV T-cell therapy then PD-1 blockade in nasopharyngeal carcinoma. Treatment noted: AdE1-LMPpoly-expanded autologous EBV-specific T-cell therapy followed by anti-PD-1 nivolumab. About this clone itself: What it binds is unknown.

The CDR3 totals 10 residues. With 10 bases removed from V and 7 bases from J, the gap between germline ends came to 10 bases. Germline V gives CDR1 MNHEY, CDR2 SVGAGI. The assay was immunoSEQ multiplex PCR, and TCRdb's table has in-frame clones only and misses some. The profile shows about 20,000 clones, approximately 88% of them singletons. The sample in question was CD8+ T cells from blood, obtained around day 30 from a patient whose treatment included autologous EBV-specific T cells and nivolumab. This TCR was recovered from a man in his forties with nasopharyngeal carcinoma. This rearrangement joins TRBV6-5 to TRBJ1-1; D gene ambiguous. The CDR3 coding sequence is TGTGCCACCCGTTTATTTGAAGCTTTCTTT. This gives the protein CATRLFEAFF.